Each of the 9 T cell receptor beta chains below was sequenced from the same sample in a study of metastatic and nonmetastatic thyroid tumors. The entire patient cohort was treatment-naive prior to thyroid surgery. TCRdb used MiXCR to call clones anew from the PCR reads. The sample lists 12,000 or so clones, about 32% occurring once. The sequenced sample was tumor tissue. These receptors were collected from a female donor with papillary thyroid cancer or a benign thyroid nodule (not recorded which). Some clones in this sample may be carry-over from other donors' samples.

This clone was observed a handful of times. This chain uses TRBV6-1 with TRBJ2-7; D unclear. The CDR3 loop spans 14 amino acids. Trimming pared 10 bases from V and 5 bases from J, leaving 21 bases between. Germline V gene sequence: CDR1 MNHNS, CDR2 SASEGT. DNA of the CDR3: TGTGCCACAAGGAGCATCTCCACTTTCGACGAGCAGTACTTC. Protein product: CATRSISTFDEQYF.

This chain uses TRBV6-1 with TRBJ1-2; 7 nucleotides line up with TRBD1. The trim removed 1 base at V and 2 bases at J, leaving 4 bases unmatched. CDR1 and CDR2 from the germline V gene are MNHNS and SASEGT. The length of the CDR3 is 15 residues. The CDR3 region has the DNA TGTGCCAGCAGTGAAGGCACAGGGGTAAACTATGGCTACACCTTC. This gives the protein CASSEGTGVNYGYTF.

This sequence joins TRBV11-2 and TRBJ2-7; 9 bases map to TRBD1. CDR3 length: 13 residues. Germline CDR1 SGHAT, CDR2 FQNNGV. V gave up 7 bases and J gave up 9 bases; unmatched junction bases: 10. In nucleotides, the CDR3 is TGTGCCAGCATCCCGGGACAGGGAAAAGGGCAGTACTTC. This translates into CASIPGQGKGQYF. Supplemented by reference TRBV11-2 and TRBJ2-7, the full variable domain reads EAGVAQSPRYKIIEKRQSVAFWCNPISGHATLYWYQQILGQGPKLLIQFQNNGVVDDSQLPKDRFSAERLKGVDSTLKIQPAKLEDSAVYLCASIPGQGKGQYFGPGTRLTVT.

V gene TRBV11-2 combines with J gene TRBJ2-7, with 13 bases aligning to TRBD2. Trimming took 5 bases from V and 4 from J; bases not matched to a gene: 8. The CDR3 runs 16 residues. The germline V gene has CDR1 SGHAT and CDR2 FQNNGV. The CDR3 here is CASSPPGLAGRYEQYF. The CDR3, as DNA: TGTGCCAGCAGCCCTCCGGGACTAGCGGGAAGATACGAGCAGTACTTC.

The chain joins TRBV11-2 to TRBJ2-2, with TRBD1 matching over 7 bases. CDR1 SGHAT and CDR2 FQNNGV come from the germline V gene. The V and J ends lost 0 bases and 1 base, in that order; junction bases with no gene match: 2. The CDR3 loop spans 16 amino acids. For the CDR3, the DNA is TGTGCCAGCAGCTTAGATAGACAGGGGAACACCGGGGAGCTGTTTTTT. Translated: CASSLDRQGNTGELFF.

There are a few counts of this clone. The CDR3 nucleotides read TGTGCCACGGTGGGAACGGGAGGGCCGCGTTATGAGCAGTTCTTC. It codes for CATVGTGGPRYEQFF. The chain recombines TRBV28 with TRBJ2-1; 8 bases map to TRBD2. V lost 10 bases to trimming and J lost 8 bases; unmatched junction nucleotides: 16. CDR1 is MDHEN and CDR2 is SYDVKM in the germline V gene. The CDR3 runs to 15 residues.

Comment on this clone: The junction differs from germline at one of its ends, possibly a read error. The V call is TRBV20-1, the J call TRBJ2-3, with 9 nucleotides matching TRBD2. Germline assignment: CDR1 DFQATT and CDR2 SNEGSKA (reference sequence). The CDR3 runs 14 residues. The DNA of the CDR3 is TGCAGTACTCCTAAAGGGACTAGCACAGATACGAAGTATTTT. Translation gives CSTPKGTSTDTKYF.

This clone was recorded many times. This rearrangement joins TRBV10-2 to TRBJ1-1; tentative D call: TRBD1 (6 bases). The germline V gene encodes CDR1 WSHSY and CDR2 SAAADI. Trimming pared 4 bases from V and 4 bases from J, leaving 10 bases between. CDR3 length equals 13 residues. The CDR3: CASSGQGITEAFF. In DNA form, the CDR3 reads TGCGCCAGCAGTGGGCAGGGGATCACTGAAGCTTTCTTT.

The V gene is TRBV5-1, the J gene TRBJ1-1, with 7 nucleotides matching TRBD1. The CDR3 totals 13 residues. Germline-derived CDR1 and CDR2 are SGHRS and YFSETQ. The junction had 3 bases not matched to a gene; V was cut back by 0 bases and J by 7 bases. CDR3 loop: CASSLDGQVEAFF. The CDR3 nucleotides read TGCGCCAGCAGCTTGGATGGACAGGTTGAAGCTTTCTTT.